The T cell receptor beta chain under discussion was sequenced for a study of control samples from healthy donors and cancer patients. This table comes from immunoSEQ multiplex PCR, and its TCRdb copy is limited to in-frame clones, with some not included. This sample has 130,000 or so clones; just under 90% occur once, and the top ten carry just over 7.5%. Germline V gene lookup returns CDR1 MNHNS and CDR2 SASEGT. V gave up 2 bases and J gave up 8 bases, with 6 bases separating them. The CDR3 length is 11 residues. The clonotype was recovered from a man aged 50 or older with head and neck cancer. The genes are TRBV6-1 and TRBJ1-2; D uncertain. Material for sequencing was PBMCs. CDR3 sequence: CASSELGGYTF. Written as DNA, the CDR3 is TGTGCCAGCAGTGAATTGGGAGGCTACACCTTC.